Below are 8 T cell receptor beta chains sequenced from a single sample in a study of vaccination and CD4 T cells after COVID-19. Treatment meaning: roughly ten-day PBMC culture with coronavirus spike peptide pools or control peptides (ViraFEST assay). CD4+ T cells that had been cultured provided DNA sequenced with the Oncomine TCR Beta short-read assay. Via MiXCR, TCRdb re-called the PCR reads, giving one row per CDR3 protein. The sample consists of some 8,000 distinct CDR3 sequences, 61% of them appearing once. No antigens are known for them. Sequenced input: CD4+ T cells from blood, cultured in vitro. Source of these receptors: a human donor who had recovered from COVID-19.

The J gene is TRBJ1-1, the V gene TRBV11-3; 7 positions agree with TRBD1. Germline CDR1 is SGHNT and CDR2 is YENEEA. The V and J ends lost 0 bases and 6 bases, in that order; junction bases with no gene match: 4. The CDR3 contains 14 residues. CDR3 sequence (DNA): TGTGCCAGCAGCTTAGACAGGGGGTCAGCTGAAGCTTTCTTT. Its translation is CASSLDRGSAEAFF.

The genes are TRBV7-8 and TRBJ1-2, with D hard to call. Germline assignment: CDR1 SGHVS and CDR2 FQNEAQ. The CDR3 loop spans 14 amino acids. The V gene lost 5 bases and the J gene lost 0 bases, with 10 bases spanning the gap. CDR3 in DNA: TGTGCCAGCAGCCCTCGGAGCTCTAACTATGGCTACACCTTC. It yields the protein CASSPRSSNYGYTF.

This rearrangement joins TRBV20-1 to TRBJ2-1; 8 nucleotides line up with TRBD2. Trimming took 2 bases from V and 3 from J; bases not matched to a gene: 6. Germline CDR1 reads DFQATT; CDR2 reads SNEGSKA (reference sequence). This CDR3 spans 15 amino acids. The CDR3 sequence is CSARLNSGNYNEQFF. The CDR3 DNA is TGCAGTGCTAGACTAAATAGCGGGAACTACAATGAGCAGTTCTTC.

The chain joins TRBV2 to TRBJ1-1; 11 bases are a match to TRBD1. This CDR3 comprises 16 residues. The V gene end was trimmed by 6 bases and the J gene end by 4 bases; junction bases not matched to a gene: 10. From germline, CDR1 is SNHLY and CDR2 FYNNEI. This CDR3 is CASRQGQGVMGTEAFF. In DNA, the CDR3 is TGTGCCAGCAGGCAGGGACAGGGGGTTATGGGCACTGAAGCTTTCTTT.

This clonotype was seen more than once but under ten times. This sequence joins TRBV20-1 and TRBJ1-1, with unresolved D. Per germline, CDR1 DFQATT and CDR2 SNEGSKA (reference sequence). V was trimmed by 4 bases and J by 5 bases, leaving 17 bases between them. CDR3 size: 14 residues. CDR3 protein: CSAIRASLTTEAFF. The CDR3 bases are TGCAGTGCTATCCGGGCCTCCCTTACAACTGAAGCTTTCTTT.

This chain uses TRBV20-1 with TRBJ1-4; no reliable D call. The germline V gene has CDR1 DFQATT and CDR2 SNEGSKA (reference sequence). With 5 bases removed from V and 5 bases from J, the gap between germline ends came to 6 bases. CDR3 length: 11 residues. CDR3 nucleotides: TGCAGTGCTTGGACCAATGAAAAACTGTTTTTT. It is translated as CSAWTNEKLFF.

The genes are TRBV19 and TRBJ2-1, with a weak D call TRBD1 (6 bases). The CDR3 contains 15 residues. The V gene lost 1 base and the J gene lost 0 bases, with 7 bases spanning the gap. Germline-derived CDR1 and CDR2 are LNHDA and SQIVND (reference sequence). CDR3 sequence: CASSIGRGSYNEQFF. CDR3 DNA: TGTGCCAGTAGTATAGGCAGGGGCTCCTACAATGAGCAGTTCTTC.

This chain joins TRBV19 and TRBJ1-1; D gene unclear. Germline V lookup: CDR1 LNHDA, CDR2 SQIVND (reference sequence). The ends were cut back, 1 base at V and 6 bases at J, with 12 bases in the middle. This CDR3 comprises 14 residues. The CDR3 sequence: CASSIVTGKAEAFF. The DNA of the CDR3 is TGTGCCAGTAGTATAGTCACGGGGAAGGCTGAAGCTTTCTTT.